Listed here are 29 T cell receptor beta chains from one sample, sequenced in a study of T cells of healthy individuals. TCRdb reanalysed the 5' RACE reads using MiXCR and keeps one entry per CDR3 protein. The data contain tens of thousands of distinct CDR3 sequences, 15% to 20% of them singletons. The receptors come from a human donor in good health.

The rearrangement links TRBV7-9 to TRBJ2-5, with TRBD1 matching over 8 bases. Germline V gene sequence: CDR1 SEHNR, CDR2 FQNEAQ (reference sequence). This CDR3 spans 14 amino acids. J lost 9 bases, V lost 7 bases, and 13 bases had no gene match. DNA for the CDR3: TGTGCCAGCACCCCCGGTTCGACAGGGGAGGCCCAGTACTTC. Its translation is CASTPGSTGEAQYF.

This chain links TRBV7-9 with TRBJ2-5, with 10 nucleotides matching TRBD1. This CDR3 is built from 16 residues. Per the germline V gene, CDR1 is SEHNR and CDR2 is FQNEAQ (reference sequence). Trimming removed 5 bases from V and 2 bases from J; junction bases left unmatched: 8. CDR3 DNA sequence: TGTGCCAGCAGCCACTCTTGGACAGGGGGGCAAGAGACCCAGTACTTC. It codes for CASSHSWTGGQETQYF.

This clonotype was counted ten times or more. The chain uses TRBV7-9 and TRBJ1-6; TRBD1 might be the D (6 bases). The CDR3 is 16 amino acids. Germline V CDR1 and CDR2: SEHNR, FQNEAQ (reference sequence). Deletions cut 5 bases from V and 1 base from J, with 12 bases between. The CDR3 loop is CASSEQGWSYNSPLHF. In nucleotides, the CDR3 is TGTGCCAGCAGCGAACAGGGTTGGTCCTATAATTCACCCCTCCACTTT.

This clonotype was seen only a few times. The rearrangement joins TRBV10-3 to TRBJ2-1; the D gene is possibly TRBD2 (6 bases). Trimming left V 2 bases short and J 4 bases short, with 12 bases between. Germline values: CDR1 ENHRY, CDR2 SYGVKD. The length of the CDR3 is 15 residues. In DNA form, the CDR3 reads TGTGCCATCAGTGAGCCCGGGGGAAGATACAATGAGCAGTTCTTC. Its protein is CAISEPGGRYNEQFF.

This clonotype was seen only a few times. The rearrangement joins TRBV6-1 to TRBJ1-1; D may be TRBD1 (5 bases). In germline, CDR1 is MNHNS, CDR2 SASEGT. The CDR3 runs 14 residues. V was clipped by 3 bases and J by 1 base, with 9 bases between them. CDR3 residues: CASSDIGQNTEAFF. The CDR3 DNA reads TGTGCCAGCAGTGATATAGGACAGAACACTGAAGCTTTCTTT.

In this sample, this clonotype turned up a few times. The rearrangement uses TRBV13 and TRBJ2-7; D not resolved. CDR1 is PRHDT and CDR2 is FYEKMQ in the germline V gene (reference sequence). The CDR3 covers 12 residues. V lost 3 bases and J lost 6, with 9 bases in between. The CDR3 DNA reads TGTGCCAGCAGCTTGGAAGGGTTCGAGCAGTACTTC. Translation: CASSLEGFEQYF.

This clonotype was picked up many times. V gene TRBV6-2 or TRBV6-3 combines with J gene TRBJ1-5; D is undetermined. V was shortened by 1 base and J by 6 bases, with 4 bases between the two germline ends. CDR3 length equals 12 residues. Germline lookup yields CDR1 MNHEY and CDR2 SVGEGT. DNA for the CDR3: TGTGCCAGCAGTTACTTGGGTCAGCCCCAGCATTTT. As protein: CASSYLGQPQHF.

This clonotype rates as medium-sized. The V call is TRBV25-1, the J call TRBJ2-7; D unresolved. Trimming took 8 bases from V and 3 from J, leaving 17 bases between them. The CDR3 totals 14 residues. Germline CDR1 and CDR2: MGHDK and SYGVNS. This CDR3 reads CASSKPGPIYEQYF. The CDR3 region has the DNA TGTGCCAGCTCAAAACCGGGCCCTATCTACGAGCAGTACTTC.

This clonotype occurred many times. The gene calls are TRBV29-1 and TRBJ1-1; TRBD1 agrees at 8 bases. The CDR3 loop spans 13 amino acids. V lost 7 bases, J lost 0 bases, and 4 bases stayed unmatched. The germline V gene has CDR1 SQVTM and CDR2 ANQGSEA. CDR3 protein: CSAGTGMNTEAFF. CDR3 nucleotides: TGCAGCGCCGGGACAGGAATGAACACTGAAGCTTTCTTT.

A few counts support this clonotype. The CDR3 nucleotides read TGCGCCAGCAGCCCTTTGATCGGGGGCCCGGCCAAAAACATTCAGTACTTC. Amino acids: CASSPLIGGPAKNIQYF. The chain employs TRBV4-3 and TRBJ2-4; D tentatively reads TRBD1 or TRBD2 (6 bases each). The length of the CDR3 is 17 residues. Trimming removed 4 bases from V and 1 base from J, with 17 bases in between. Germline V gene sequence: CDR1 LGHNA, CDR2 YSLEER.

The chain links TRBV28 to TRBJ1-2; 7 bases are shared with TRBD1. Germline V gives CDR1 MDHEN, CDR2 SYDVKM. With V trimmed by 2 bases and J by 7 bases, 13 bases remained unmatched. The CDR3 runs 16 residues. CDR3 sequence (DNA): TGTGCCAGCAGTTTAGGGAGGGGGCGCGGAGGTCCTGGCTACACCTTC. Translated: CASSLGRGRGGPGYTF.

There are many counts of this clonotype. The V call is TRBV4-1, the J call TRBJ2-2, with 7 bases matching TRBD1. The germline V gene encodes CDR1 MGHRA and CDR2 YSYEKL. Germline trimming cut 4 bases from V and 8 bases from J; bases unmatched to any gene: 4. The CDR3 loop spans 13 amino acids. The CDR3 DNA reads TGCGCCAGCAGCCTTCGGGGACAGGGGGAGCTGTTTTTT. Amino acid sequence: CASSLRGQGELFF.

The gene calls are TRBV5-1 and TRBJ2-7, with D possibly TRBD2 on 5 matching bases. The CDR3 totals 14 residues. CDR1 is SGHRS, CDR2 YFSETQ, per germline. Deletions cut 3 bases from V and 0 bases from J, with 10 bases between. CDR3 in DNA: TGCGCCAGCAGCTCCGGGGTCCTCTCCTACGAGCAGTACTTC. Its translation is CASSSGVLSYEQYF.

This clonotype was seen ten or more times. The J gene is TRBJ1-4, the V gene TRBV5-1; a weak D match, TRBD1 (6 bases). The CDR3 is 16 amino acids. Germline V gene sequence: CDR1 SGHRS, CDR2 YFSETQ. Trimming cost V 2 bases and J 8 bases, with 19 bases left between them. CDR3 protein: CASSLFEGVMEEKLFF. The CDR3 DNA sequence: TGCGCCAGCAGCTTATTCGAGGGGGTTATGGAAGAAAAACTGTTTTTT.

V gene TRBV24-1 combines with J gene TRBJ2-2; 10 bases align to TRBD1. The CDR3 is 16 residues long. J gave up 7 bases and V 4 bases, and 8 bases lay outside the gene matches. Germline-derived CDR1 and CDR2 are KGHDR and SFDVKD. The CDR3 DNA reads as TGTGCCACCAGTGACGCTGACAGGGGGCTGATCGGGGAGCTGTTTTTT. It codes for CATSDADRGLIGELFF.

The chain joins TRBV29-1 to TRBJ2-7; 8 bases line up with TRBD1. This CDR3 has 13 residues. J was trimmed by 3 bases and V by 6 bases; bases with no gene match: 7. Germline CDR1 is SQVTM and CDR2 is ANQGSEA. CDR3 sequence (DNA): TGCAGCGTGGAACGGGACAGGCTCTACGAGCAGTACTTC. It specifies CSVERDRLYEQYF.

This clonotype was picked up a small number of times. The CDR3 DNA sequence: TGCGCCAGCAGCCCCACCGGGACAGGGGGCGCGAGGAACACTGAAGCTTTCTTT. This codes for CASSPTGTGGARNTEAFF. The V and J genes are TRBV4-1 and TRBJ1-1; 12 bases agree with TRBD1. The CDR3 totals 18 residues. Germline trimming cut 4 bases from V and 1 base from J; bases unmatched to any gene: 10. Germline assignment: CDR1 MGHRA and CDR2 YSYEKL.

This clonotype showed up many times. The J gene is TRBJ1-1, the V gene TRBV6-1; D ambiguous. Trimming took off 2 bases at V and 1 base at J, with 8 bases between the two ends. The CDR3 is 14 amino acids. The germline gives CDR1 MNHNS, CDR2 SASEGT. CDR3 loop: CASSELSRNTEAFF. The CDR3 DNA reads TGTGCCAGCAGTGAATTAAGCAGGAACACTGAAGCTTTCTTT.

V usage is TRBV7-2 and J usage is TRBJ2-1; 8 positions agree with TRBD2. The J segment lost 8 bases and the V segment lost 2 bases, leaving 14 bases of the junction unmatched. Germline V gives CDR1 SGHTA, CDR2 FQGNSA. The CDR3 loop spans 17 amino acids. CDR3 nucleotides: TGTGCCAGCAGCTTAAAATATGGGAGGGCGGGGGGAGATGAGCAGTTCTTC. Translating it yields CASSLKYGRAGGDEQFF.

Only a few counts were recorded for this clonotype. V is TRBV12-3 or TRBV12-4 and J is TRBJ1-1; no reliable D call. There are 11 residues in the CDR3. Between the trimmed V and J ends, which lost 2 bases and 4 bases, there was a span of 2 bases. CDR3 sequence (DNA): TGTGCCAGCAGTTTATCCACTGAAGCTTTCTTT. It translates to CASSLSTEAFF.

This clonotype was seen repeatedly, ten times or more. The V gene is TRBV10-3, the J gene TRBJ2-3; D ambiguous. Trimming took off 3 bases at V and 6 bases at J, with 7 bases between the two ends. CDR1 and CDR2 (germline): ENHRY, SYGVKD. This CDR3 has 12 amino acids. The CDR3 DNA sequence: TGTGCCATCAGTGAATCCCGGGATACGCAGTATTTT. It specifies CAISESRDTQYF.

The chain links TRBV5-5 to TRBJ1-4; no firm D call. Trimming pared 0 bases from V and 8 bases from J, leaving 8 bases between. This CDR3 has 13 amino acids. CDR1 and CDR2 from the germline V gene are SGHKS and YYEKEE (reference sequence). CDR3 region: CASSLATREKLFF. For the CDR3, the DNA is TGTGCCAGCAGCTTGGCTACCAGGGAAAAACTGTTTTTT.

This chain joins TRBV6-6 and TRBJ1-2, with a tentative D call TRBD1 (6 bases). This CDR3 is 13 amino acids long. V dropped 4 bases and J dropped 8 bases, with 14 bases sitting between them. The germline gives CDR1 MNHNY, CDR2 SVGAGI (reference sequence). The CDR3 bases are TGTGCCAGCAGTTCGGCGGGGGGCAGGGGCTACACCTTC. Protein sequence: CASSSAGGRGYTF.

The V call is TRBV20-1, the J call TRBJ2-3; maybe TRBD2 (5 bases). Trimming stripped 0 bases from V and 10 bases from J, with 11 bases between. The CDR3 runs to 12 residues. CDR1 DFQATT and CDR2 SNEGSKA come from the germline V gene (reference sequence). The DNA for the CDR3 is TGCAGTGCTAGAGACCCCCTAGCCCCGCAGTATTTT. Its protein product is CSARDPLAPQYF.

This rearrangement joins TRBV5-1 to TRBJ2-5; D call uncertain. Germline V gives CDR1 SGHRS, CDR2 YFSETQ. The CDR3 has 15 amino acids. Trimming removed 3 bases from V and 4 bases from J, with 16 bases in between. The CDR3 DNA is TGCGCCAGCAGCTGGCCGGGCTCCCAAGGAGAGACCCAGTACTTC. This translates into CASSWPGSQGETQYF.

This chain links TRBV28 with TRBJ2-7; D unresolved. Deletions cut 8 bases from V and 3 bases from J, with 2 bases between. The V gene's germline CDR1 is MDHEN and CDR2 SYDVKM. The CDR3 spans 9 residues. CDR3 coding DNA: TGTGCCAGCGGCTACGAGCAGTACTTC. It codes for CASGYEQYF.

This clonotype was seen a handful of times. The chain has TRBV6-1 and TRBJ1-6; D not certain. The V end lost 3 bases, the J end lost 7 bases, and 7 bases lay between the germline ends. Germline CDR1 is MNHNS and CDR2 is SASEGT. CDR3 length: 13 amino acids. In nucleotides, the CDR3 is TGTGCCAGCAGTGACAGCGAGAATTCACCCCTCCACTTT. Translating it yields CASSDSENSPLHF.

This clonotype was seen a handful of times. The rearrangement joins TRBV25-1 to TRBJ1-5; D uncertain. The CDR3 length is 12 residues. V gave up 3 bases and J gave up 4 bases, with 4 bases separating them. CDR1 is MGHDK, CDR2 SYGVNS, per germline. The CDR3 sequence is CASSDINQPQHF. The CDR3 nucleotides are TGTGCCAGCAGTGACATAAATCAGCCCCAGCATTTT. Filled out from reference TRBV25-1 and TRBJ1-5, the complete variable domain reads EADIYQTPRYLVIGTGKKITLECSQTMGHDKMYWYQQDPGMELHLIHYSYGVNSTEKGDLSSESTVSRIRTEHFPLTLESARPSHTSQYLCASSDINQPQHFGDGTRLSIL.

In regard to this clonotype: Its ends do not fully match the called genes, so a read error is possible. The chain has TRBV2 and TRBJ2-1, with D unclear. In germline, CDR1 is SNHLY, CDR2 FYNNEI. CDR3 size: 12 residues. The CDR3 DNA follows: TGTGCCAGCAATGAAGTTCGTAATGAGCAGTTCTTC. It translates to CASNEVRNEQFF.